Each of the 15 T cell receptor beta chains below was sequenced from the same sample in a study of T cell responses to AZD1222 COVID-19 vaccine. Only in-frame clones appear in the TCRdb table, and some are missing; sequencing was by immunoSEQ multiplex PCR. Of approximately 92,000 clones listed, approximately 90% are singletons. The specimen comprised peripheral blood, sampled on day 0 of AZD1222 vaccination. The receptors shown here come from an adult in good health.

The J gene is TRBJ2-1, the V gene TRBV12-3 or TRBV12-4, with D possibly TRBD2 on 6 matching bases. V was pared by 5 bases and J by 6 bases, with 11 bases between. The CDR3 extends over 13 amino acids. CDR3 DNA sequence: TGTGCCAGCAGTCTGACTAGTAGCAATGAGCAGTTCTTC. The encoded protein is CASSLTSSNEQFF.

As DNA, the CDR3 is TGTGCCAGCTCACCACTGGGCAGTGATAATGAAAAACTGTTTTTT. Translating gives CASSPLGSDNEKLFF. The chain recombines TRBV18 with TRBJ1-4; no reliable D call. CDR1 is KGHSH, CDR2 LQKENI, per germline. The CDR3 totals 15 residues. The germline V and J ends were trimmed by 1 base and 4 bases, with 10 bases remaining between them.

The V and J genes are TRBV19 and TRBJ2-4; 8 nucleotides line up with TRBD2. The CDR3 has 14 residues. CDR1 is LNHDA and CDR2 is SQIVND in the germline V gene (reference sequence). V dropped 9 bases and J dropped 9; count of bases not matched to a gene: 13. CDR3 coding DNA: TGTGCCAGGATTCGAGCGGGAGTATTTCGCATTCAGTACTTC. The encoded protein is CARIRAGVFRIQYF.

V gene TRBV6-5 combines with J gene TRBJ1-5, with 8 positions matching TRBD1. The J segment lost 9 bases and the V segment lost 2 bases, leaving 6 bases of the junction unmatched. Per the germline V gene, CDR1 is MNHEY and CDR2 is SVGAGI. The CDR3 covers 14 residues. The chain's CDR3 is CASSYIQGAWPQHF. The CDR3 DNA follows: TGTGCCAGCAGTTACATCCAGGGGGCTTGGCCCCAGCATTTT.

The chain joins TRBV7-2 to TRBJ2-7; no firm D call. V was cut by 1 base and J by 4 bases, with 17 bases left in between. Germline loops: CDR1 SGHTA, CDR2 FQGNSA. The CDR3 has 16 residues. The CDR3 protein is CASSLGRPGPGYEQYF. The DNA of the CDR3 is TGTGCCAGCAGCTTAGGCCGGCCCGGCCCAGGATACGAGCAGTACTTC.

The chain links TRBV19 to TRBJ2-3; TRBD2 agrees at 11 bases. Per the germline V gene, CDR1 is LNHDA and CDR2 is SQIVND (reference sequence). The CDR3 runs 18 residues. V lost 2 bases and J lost 3; bases outside the gene matches: 10. CDR3 in amino acids: CASSISLLGLAVTDTQYF. In DNA, the CDR3 is TGTGCCAGTAGTATAAGCCTTCTGGGACTAGCGGTTACAGATACGCAGTATTTT.

This sequence joins TRBV5-8 and TRBJ1-5; unclear D gene. Germline CDR1 is SGHTS and CDR2 is YDEGEE. The V end was cut by 4 bases, the J end by 0 bases, with 11 bases between. The CDR3 extends over 15 amino acids. The DNA of the CDR3 is TGTGCCAGCAGCCTAGGCGTAGTTAGCAATCAGCCCCAGCATTTT. Translation: CASSLGVVSNQPQHF.

A single count supports this clone. The chain couples TRBV27 to TRBJ2-3; D remains unclear. The CDR3 is made up of 14 amino acids. Trimming stripped 4 bases from V and 6 bases from J, with 14 bases between. Germline CDR1 is MNHEY and CDR2 is SMNVEV (reference sequence). The CDR3 region is CASSSLGATDTQYF. CDR3 DNA sequence: TGTGCCAGCAGTTCCCTGGGCGCAACGGATACGCAGTATTTT.

The chain couples TRBV5-4 to TRBJ2-4; D gene ambiguous. Germline CDR1 and CDR2: SGHNT and YYREEE (reference sequence). Trimming left V 5 bases short and J 6 bases short, with 18 bases between. The CDR3 is 15 amino acids. CDR3 sequence reads: CASRPQTGPINIQYF. CDR3 nucleotide sequence: TGTGCCAGCAGGCCCCAGACTGGGCCCATAAACATTCAGTACTTC.

The chain couples TRBV9 to TRBJ1-4; D gene uncertain. Germline values: CDR1 SGDLS, CDR2 YYNGEE. V was trimmed by 3 bases and J by 4 bases, leaving 10 bases between them. The CDR3 length is 14 residues. The CDR3 coding sequence is TGTGCCAGCAGCGAGGGCAATGGTAATGAAAAACTGTTTTTT. It encodes CASSEGNGNEKLFF.

The chain employs TRBV4-1 and TRBJ2-2; the match to TRBD1 covers 7 bases. Trimming cost V 4 bases and J 5 bases; bases outside gene matches: 7. Germline V gene data show CDR1 as MGHRA and CDR2 as YSYEKL. The CDR3 totals 15 residues. CDR3 sequence reads: CASSRTSTGTGELFF. CDR3 bases: TGCGCCAGCAGCCGAACTTCGACAGGGACCGGGGAGCTGTTTTTT.

The chain carries TRBV9 and TRBJ2-5; D could derive from TRBD1 or TRBD2 (6 bases each). Germline V lookup: CDR1 SGDLS, CDR2 YYNGEE. The CDR3 is 14 amino acids. V was trimmed by 3 bases and J by 0 bases, leaving 9 bases between them. CDR3 residues: CASSGGTYQETQYF. The CDR3 nucleotides read TGTGCCAGCAGCGGCGGGACATACCAAGAGACCCAGTACTTC.

The chain uses TRBV7-9 and TRBJ1-1, with a tentative D call TRBD1 (5 bases). The V end lost 0 bases, the J end lost 7 bases, and 12 bases lay between the germline ends. Germline V gene data show CDR1 as SEHNR and CDR2 as FQNEAQ (reference sequence). The CDR3 loop spans 14 amino acids. CDR3 nucleotide sequence: TGTGCCAGCAGCTTAGCTCCGCCCGGGGGTGAAGCTTTCTTT. Translation gives CASSLAPPGGEAFF. The whole variable domain, remainder taken from reference TRBV7-9 and TRBJ1-1, is DTGVSQNPRHKITKRGQNVTFRCDPISEHNRLYWYRQTLGQGPEFLTYFQNEAQLEKSRLLSDRFSAERPKGSFSTLEIQRTEQGDSAMYLCASSLAPPGGEAFFGQGTRLTVV.

The chain couples TRBV4-2 to TRBJ2-6, with D perhaps TRBD1 or TRBD2 (5 bases each). The CDR3 is 14 residues long. V was cut by 1 base and J by 6 bases, with 7 bases left in between. Germline CDR1 LGHNA, CDR2 YNFKEQ. The CDR3 sequence is CASSQGDQANVLTF. For the CDR3, the DNA is TGTGCCAGCAGCCAAGGGGACCAGGCCAACGTCCTGACTTTC.

The chain has TRBV18 and TRBJ1-4; the D gene is possibly TRBD1 (6 bases). The V gene lost 5 bases and the J gene lost 5 bases, with 15 bases spanning the gap. The CDR3 consists of 15 residues. Germline assignment: CDR1 KGHSH and CDR2 LQKENI. The CDR3 region has the DNA TGTGCCAGCTCAATCAACAGGGTAGAGAATGAAAAACTGTTTTTT. It is translated as CASSINRVENEKLFF.